This TCR beta chain was sequenced for a study of immune characterization of retroperitoneal liposarcoma (dated by TCRdb to about 2019). Inclusive of the bounding cysteine and phenylalanine, the CDR3 is 14 residues long. The DNA shown is the 42-base CDR3, in frame from base 1. Trimming at the junction amounts to 4 bases on V and 4 bases on J, and the germline ends lie 13 bases apart. The library relied on PCR. The data were produced on a NextSeq 500. Using fastp at Q25 and MiXCR, TCRdb reprocessed the public reads and kept productive beta chains. Under each unique CDR3 protein, matching rows form one entry showing the most common genes and DNA. Within this sample are 12,000 or so distinct CDR3 sequences, with around 24% of them counted one time only. Around a tenth of the sample is in the top ten clones. Points on this clonotype: The target of this receptor is not known. No base qualities exist here, and no much larger clone lies one base off it.

The clonotype comes from a female donor with retroperitoneal liposarcoma. The sequence is built from TRBV12-3 or TRBV12-4 and TRBJ1-1; the D gene identity is not certain. The sample was tumor tissue. The CDR3 corresponds to CASSYRGSSTEAFF. The DNA reads as follows: TGTGCCAGCAGTTATCGGGGTTCGAGCACTGAAGCTTTCTTT.